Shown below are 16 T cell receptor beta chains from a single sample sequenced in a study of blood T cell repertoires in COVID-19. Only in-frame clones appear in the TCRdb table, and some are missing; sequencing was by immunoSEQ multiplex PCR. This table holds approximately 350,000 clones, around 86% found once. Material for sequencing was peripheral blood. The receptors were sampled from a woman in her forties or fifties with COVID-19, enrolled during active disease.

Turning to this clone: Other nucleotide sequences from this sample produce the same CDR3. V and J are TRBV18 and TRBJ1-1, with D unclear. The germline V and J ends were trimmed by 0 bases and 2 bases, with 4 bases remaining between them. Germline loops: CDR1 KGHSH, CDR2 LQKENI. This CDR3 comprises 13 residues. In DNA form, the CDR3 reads TGTGCCAGCTCACCACCGTTAAACACTGAAGCTTTCTTT. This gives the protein CASSPPLNTEAFF.

This CDR3 reads CASSQGGTSVYNEQFF. CDR3 bases: TGCGCCAGCAGCCAAGGCGGGACTAGCGTCTACAATGAGCAGTTCTTC. The rearrangement uses TRBV4-3 and TRBJ2-1; 10 bases fit TRBD2. The trim removed 1 base at V and 3 bases at J, leaving 3 bases unmatched. Germline assignment: CDR1 LGHNA and CDR2 YSLEER. The CDR3 runs 16 residues.

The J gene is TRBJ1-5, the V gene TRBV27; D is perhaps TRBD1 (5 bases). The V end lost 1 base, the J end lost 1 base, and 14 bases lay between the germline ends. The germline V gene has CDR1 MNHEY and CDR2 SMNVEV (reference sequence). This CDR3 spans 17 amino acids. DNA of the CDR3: TGTGCCAGCAGTTTATACCCGCCTCAGGGAAGCAATCAGCCCCAGCATTTT. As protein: CASSLYPPQGSNQPQHF.

In nucleotides, the CDR3 is TGTGCCAGCAGTTACTCGACAGCGGGAAGAGGAGAGACCCAGTACTTC. This encodes CASSYSTAGRGETQYF. The chain has TRBV6-5 and TRBJ2-5, with 7 bases fitting TRBD2. With V trimmed by 0 bases and J by 4 bases, 8 bases remained unmatched. The CDR3 contains 16 residues. Germline loops: CDR1 MNHEY, CDR2 SVGAGI.

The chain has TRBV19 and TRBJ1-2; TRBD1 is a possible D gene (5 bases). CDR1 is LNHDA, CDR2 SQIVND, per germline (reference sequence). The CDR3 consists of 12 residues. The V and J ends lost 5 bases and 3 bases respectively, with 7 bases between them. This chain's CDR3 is CASSSGYYGYTF. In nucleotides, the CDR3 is TGTGCCAGTAGTTCAGGGTACTATGGCTACACCTTC. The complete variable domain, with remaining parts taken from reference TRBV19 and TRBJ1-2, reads DGGITQSPKYLFRKEGQNVTLSCEQNLNHDAMYWYRQDPGQGLRLIYYSQIVNDFQKGDIAEGYSVSREKKESFPLTVTSAQKNPTAFYLCASSSGYYGYTFGSGTRLTVV.

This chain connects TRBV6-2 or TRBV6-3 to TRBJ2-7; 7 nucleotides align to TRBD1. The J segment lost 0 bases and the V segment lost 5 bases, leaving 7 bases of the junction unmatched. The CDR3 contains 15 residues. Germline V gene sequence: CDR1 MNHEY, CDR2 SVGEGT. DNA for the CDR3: TGTGCCAGCAGTCCGGACAGGTCATTCTCCTACGAGCAGTACTTC. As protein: CASSPDRSFSYEQYF.

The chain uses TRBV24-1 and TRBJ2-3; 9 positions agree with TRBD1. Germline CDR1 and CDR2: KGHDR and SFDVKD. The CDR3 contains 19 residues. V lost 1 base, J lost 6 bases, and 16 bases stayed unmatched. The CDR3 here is CATSDLTTRTGESVDTQYF. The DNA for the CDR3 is TGTGCCACCAGTGATTTAACGACACGGACAGGGGAATCTGTGGATACGCAGTATTTT.

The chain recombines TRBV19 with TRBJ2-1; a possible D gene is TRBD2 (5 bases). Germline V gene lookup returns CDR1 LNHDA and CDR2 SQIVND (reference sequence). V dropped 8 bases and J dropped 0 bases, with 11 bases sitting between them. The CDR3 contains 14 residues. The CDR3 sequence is CASAGASSYNEQFF. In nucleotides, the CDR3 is TGTGCCAGTGCGGGCGCGAGCTCCTACAATGAGCAGTTCTTC. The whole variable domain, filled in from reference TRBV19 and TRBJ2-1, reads DGGITQSPKYLFRKEGQNVTLSCEQNLNHDAMYWYRQDPGQGLRLIYYSQIVNDFQKGDIAEGYSVSREKKESFPLTVTSAQKNPTAFYLCASAGASSYNEQFFGPGTRLTVL.

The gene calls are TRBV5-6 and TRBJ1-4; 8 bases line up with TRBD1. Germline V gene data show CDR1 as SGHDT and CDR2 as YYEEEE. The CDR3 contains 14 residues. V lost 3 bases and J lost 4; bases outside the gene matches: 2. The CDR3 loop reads CASSSGQGNEKLFF. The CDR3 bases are TGTGCCAGCAGCTCCGGACAGGGTAATGAAAAACTGTTTTTT.

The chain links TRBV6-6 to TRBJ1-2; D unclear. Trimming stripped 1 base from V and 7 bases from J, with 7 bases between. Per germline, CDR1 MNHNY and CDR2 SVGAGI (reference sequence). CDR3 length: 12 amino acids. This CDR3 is CASSYLEGGYTF. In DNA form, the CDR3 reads TGTGCCAGCAGTTACTTGGAGGGTGGCTACACCTTC.

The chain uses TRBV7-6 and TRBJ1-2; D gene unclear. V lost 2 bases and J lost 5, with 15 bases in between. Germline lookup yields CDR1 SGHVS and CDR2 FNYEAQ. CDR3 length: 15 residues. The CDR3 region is CASSLTARGRYGYTF. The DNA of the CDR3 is TGTGCCAGCAGCTTAACCGCACGGGGTCGGTATGGCTACACCTTC. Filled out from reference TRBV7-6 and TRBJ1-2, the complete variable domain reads GAGVSQSPRYKVTKRGQDVALRCDPISGHVSLYWYRQALGQGPEFLTYFNYEAQQDKSGLPNDRFSAERPEGSISTLTIQRTEQRDSAMYRCASSLTARGRYGYTFGSGTRLTVV.

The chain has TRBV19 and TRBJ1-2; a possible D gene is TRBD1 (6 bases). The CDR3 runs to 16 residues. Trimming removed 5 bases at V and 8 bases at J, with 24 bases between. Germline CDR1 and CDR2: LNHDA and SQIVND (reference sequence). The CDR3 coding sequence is TGTGCCAGTAGTCCACAGGGCGCGCCCCCGGAAGCGGGCTACACCTTC. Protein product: CASSPQGAPPEAGYTF.

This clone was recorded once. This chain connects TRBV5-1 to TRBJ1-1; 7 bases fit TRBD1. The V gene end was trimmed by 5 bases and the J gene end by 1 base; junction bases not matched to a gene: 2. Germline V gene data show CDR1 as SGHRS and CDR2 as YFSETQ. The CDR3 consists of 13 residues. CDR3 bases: TGCGCCAGCAGGGAGGGGGCGAACACTGAAGCTTTCTTT. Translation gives CASREGANTEAFF.

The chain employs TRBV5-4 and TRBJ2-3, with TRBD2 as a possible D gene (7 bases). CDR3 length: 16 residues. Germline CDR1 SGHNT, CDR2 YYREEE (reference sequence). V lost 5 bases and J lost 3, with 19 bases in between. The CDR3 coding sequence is TGTGCCAGCAGTCGCACGGTGCGGGGGCGTACAGATACGCAGTATTTT. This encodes CASSRTVRGRTDTQYF.

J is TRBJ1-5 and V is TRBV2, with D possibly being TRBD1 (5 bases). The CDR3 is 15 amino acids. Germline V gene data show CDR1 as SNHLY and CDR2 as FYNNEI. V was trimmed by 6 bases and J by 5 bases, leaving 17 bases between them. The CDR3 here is CASRSTEARDQPQHF. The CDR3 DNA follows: TGTGCCAGCAGGTCGACAGAAGCTCGGGATCAGCCCCAGCATTTT.

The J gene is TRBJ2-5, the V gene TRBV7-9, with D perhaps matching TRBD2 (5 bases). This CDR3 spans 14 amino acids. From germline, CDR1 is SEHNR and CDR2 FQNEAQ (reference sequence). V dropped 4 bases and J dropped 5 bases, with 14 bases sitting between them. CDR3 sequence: CASSSRRKEETQYF. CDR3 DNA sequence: TGTGCCAGCAGCTCAAGGAGGAAGGAGGAGACCCAGTACTTC.